Below are 21 T cell receptor beta chains sequenced from a single sample in a study of T cell changes during pregnancy in multiple sclerosis. TCRdb's table, derived via immunoSEQ multiplex PCR, lists solely in-frame clones and lacks some. The sample lists 40,000 or so clones, 90% to 95% seen once, with under 6.5% in the top ten. Sequenced material: CD8+ T cells from peripheral blood mononuclear cells, taken in the second trimester of pregnancy. These receptors all come from a female donor with multiple sclerosis, enrolled in a pregnancy study.

J is TRBJ2-7 and V is TRBV18; the match to TRBD1 covers 8 bases. V was pared by 4 bases and J by 2 bases, with 13 bases of the junction left unmatched. The germline V gene has CDR1 KGHSH and CDR2 LQKENI. The CDR3 totals 17 residues. The CDR3 reads CASSRTAGTGNPYEQYF. CDR3 sequence (DNA): TGTGCCAGCTCACGGACCGCCGGGACAGGAAATCCCTACGAGCAGTACTTC.

The chain has TRBV19 and TRBJ1-3; a possible D gene is TRBD1 (6 bases). This CDR3 region has 15 residues. Deletions cut 5 bases from V and 2 bases from J, with 13 bases between. Germline V lookup: CDR1 LNHDA, CDR2 SQIVND (reference sequence). The CDR3 DNA follows: TGTGCCAGTAGTTCTACAGGGCACCCTGGAAACACCATATATTTT. Its protein product is CASSSTGHPGNTIYF.

J is TRBJ2-3 and V is TRBV11-2; 8 nucleotides line up with TRBD2. The CDR3 runs 15 residues. Germline CDR1 SGHAT, CDR2 FQNNGV. Trimming at V came to 1 base and at J to 5 bases, leaving 5 bases not matched to a gene. The CDR3 bases are TGTGCCAGCAGCTTAGTCTGGCGGGAGGTAGATACGCAGTATTTT. Residues: CASSLVWREVDTQYF.

The chain has TRBV5-4 and TRBJ2-3, with TRBD2 identical over 13 bases. Per the germline V gene, CDR1 is SGHNT and CDR2 is YYREEE (reference sequence). The CDR3 covers 16 residues. V trimming: 9 bases; J trimming: 0 bases; junction bases outside the gene matches: 7. DNA of the CDR3: TGTGCCACCACGACTAGCGGGGGGTCTAGCACAGATACGCAGTATTTT. Its protein product is CATTTSGGSSTDTQYF.

The J gene is TRBJ2-1, the V gene TRBV4-2; D may be TRBD2 (6 bases). The germline CDR1 and CDR2 sequences are LGHNA and YNFKEQ. CDR3 length: 12 residues. Trimming cost V 4 bases and J 9 bases, with 10 bases left between them. The CDR3 sequence is CASSLGGIEQFF. In DNA, the CDR3 is TGTGCCAGCAGCCTGGGGGGAATTGAGCAGTTCTTC.

In its sample, this clone was seen a few times. The chain couples TRBV11-2 to TRBJ2-2; the match to TRBD1 covers 10 bases. From germline, CDR1 is SGHAT and CDR2 FQNNGV. The ends lost 5 bases at V and 7 bases at J; junction bases unmatched: 10. This CDR3 is 16 amino acids long. The DNA of the CDR3 is TGTGCCAGCAGCCTCCGGACGACAGGGGGCGACGGGGAGCTGTTTTTT. Amino acids: CASSLRTTGGDGELFF.

In its sample, this clone was seen once. The chain joins TRBV6-1 to TRBJ2-7, with TRBD2 matching 13 bases. Germline trimming cut 2 bases from V and 5 bases from J; bases unmatched to any gene: 3. Germline V gene data show CDR1 as MNHNS and CDR2 as SASEGT. There are 15 residues in the CDR3. DNA for the CDR3: TGTGCCAGCAGTGAAACTAGCGGGAGGGCCGACGAGCAGTACTTC. Translating gives CASSETSGRADEQYF.

V gene TRBV29-1 combines with J gene TRBJ2-1; the match to TRBD2 covers 13 bases. The CDR3 runs 17 residues. Germline CDR1 SQVTM, CDR2 ANQGSEA. V was clipped by 6 bases and J by 5 bases; unmatched bases: 13. As DNA, the CDR3 is TGCAGCGTCGTTGGACTAGCGGGAGCATATAGAGACAATGAGCAGTTCTTC. It encodes CSVVGLAGAYRDNEQFF.

The chain couples TRBV7-3 to TRBJ2-2; 7 positions match TRBD1. This CDR3 contains 13 residues. V was clipped by 2 bases and J by 6 bases; unmatched bases: 0. Per germline, CDR1 SGHTA and CDR2 FQGTGA. The chain's CDR3 is CASSLQGAGELFF. In nucleotides, the CDR3 is TGTGCCAGCAGCTTACAGGGGGCCGGGGAGCTGTTTTTT.

The J gene is TRBJ1-4, the V gene TRBV6-5, with D perhaps TRBD1 (5 bases). Trimming left V 6 bases short and J 10 bases short, with 18 bases between. There are 14 residues in the CDR3. CDR1 and CDR2 (germline): MNHEY, SVGAGI. CDR3 coding DNA: TGTGCCAGCAGCCCACGGGGGGAATTTGGAAAACTGTTTTTT. Translation: CASSPRGEFGKLFF.

The genes are TRBV23-1 and TRBJ2-7, with 8 bases that match TRBD1. TRBV23-1 is flagged as an ORF with uncertain function. The CDR3 has 15 amino acids. The V and J ends lost 0 bases and 3 bases, in that order; junction bases with no gene match: 4. The CDR3 DNA sequence: TGCGCCAGCAGTCAATCGGGACAGGTGAACTACGAGCAGTACTTC. It specifies CASSQSGQVNYEQYF.

The chain combines TRBV14 with TRBJ2-5; possible D gene TRBD2, 6 bases. The CDR3 contains 13 residues. The V gene lost 3 bases and the J gene lost 8 bases, with 13 bases spanning the gap. The V gene's germline CDR1 is SGHDN and CDR2 FVKESK. CDR3 DNA sequence: TGTGCCAGCAGCCAGGTTGGGGGGTCCACCCAGTACTTC. Translating it yields CASSQVGGSTQYF.

The chain is built from TRBV5-7 and TRBJ2-7; the match to TRBD1 covers 9 bases. TRBV5-7 is treated as an ORF (open reading frame) with a function not yet certain. Losses at the gene ends were 0 bases for V and 8 bases for J; bases not matched to a gene: 9. The CDR3 is 15 residues long. CDR3 region: CASSLVHRGLWQQYF. For the CDR3, the DNA is TGTGCCAGCAGCTTGGTCCACAGGGGGCTCTGGCAGCAGTACTTC.

This chain uses TRBV7-8 with TRBJ2-5; 9 bases map to TRBD1. Looked up from germline, CDR1 is SGHVS and CDR2 is FQNEAQ. The junction had 5 bases not matched to a gene; V was cut back by 6 bases and J by 6 bases. The CDR3 has 13 residues. The DNA of the CDR3 is TGTGCCAGCAGGCCCGGGACAGGGAAGACCCAGTACTTC. Its translation: CASRPGTGKTQYF.

The chain carries TRBV19 and TRBJ2-1, with a possible D match to TRBD1 (6 bases). This CDR3 comprises 11 residues. The ends were cut back, 10 bases at V and 9 bases at J, with 13 bases in the middle. In germline, CDR1 is LNHDA, CDR2 SQIVND (reference sequence). The CDR3 sequence: CATTGGLEQFF. DNA of the CDR3: TGTGCCACTACTGGGGGCCTTGAGCAGTTCTTC.

V usage is TRBV5-1 and J usage is TRBJ2-5; 10 nucleotides line up with TRBD2. The germline gives CDR1 SGHRS, CDR2 YFSETQ. This CDR3 has 17 residues. V shed 0 bases, J shed 2 bases, and the junction held 7 bases outside the gene matches. The CDR3 sequence is CASSLEGTGLAQETQYF. DNA of the CDR3: TGCGCCAGCAGCTTGGAGGGAACGGGACTAGCGCAAGAGACCCAGTACTTC. The full variable domain, in which reference TRBV5-1 and TRBJ2-5 provide the parts outside the CDR3, is KAGVTQTPRYLIKTRGQQVTLSCSPISGHRSVSWYQQTPGQGLQFLFEYFSETQRNKGNFPGRFSGRQFSNSRSEMNVSTLELGDSALYLCASSLEGTGLAQETQYFGPGTRLLVL.

This chain links TRBV4-2 with TRBJ2-7, with 14 bases lining up with TRBD2. V was clipped by 1 base and J by 7 bases; unmatched bases: 3. In germline, CDR1 is LGHNA, CDR2 YNFKEQ. The CDR3 is made up of 15 amino acids. The CDR3 sequence: CASSQGLAGGREQYF. The DNA of the CDR3 is TGTGCCAGCAGCCAAGGACTAGCGGGGGGGCGTGAGCAGTACTTC.

This rearrangement joins TRBV7-8 to TRBJ1-1; D gene ambiguous. CDR1 and CDR2 from the germline V gene are SGHVS and FQNEAQ. Trimming stripped 4 bases from V and 1 base from J, with 10 bases between. The CDR3 contains 14 residues. The DNA of the CDR3 is TGTGCCAGCAGCTCCTCGGGAGGGAACACTGAAGCTTTCTTT. Protein sequence: CASSSSGGNTEAFF.

J is TRBJ1-2 and V is TRBV29-1, with 8 positions matching TRBD1. The CDR3 totals 16 residues. Losses at the gene ends were 0 bases for V and 4 bases for J; bases not matched to a gene: 10. The germline V gene has CDR1 SQVTM and CDR2 ANQGSEA. The CDR3 DNA follows: TGCAGCGTTGAAGATTACAAGGACAGGGCTCTCTATGGCTACACCTTC. Encoded protein: CSVEDYKDRALYGYTF.

This sequence joins TRBV4-3 and TRBJ1-5; D uncertain. Germline V gene lookup returns CDR1 LGHNA and CDR2 YSLEER. V lost 3 bases to trimming and J lost 9 bases, with 15 bases between them. This CDR3 comprises 14 residues. This CDR3 reads CASSQGEGRWPQHF. CDR3 coding DNA: TGCGCCAGCAGCCAGGGTGAGGGTAGATGGCCCCAGCATTTT.

The chain couples TRBV5-5 to TRBJ2-7, with 7 positions matching TRBD1. The CDR3 is 15 amino acids. Losses at the gene ends were 2 bases for V and 0 bases for J; bases not matched to a gene: 5. In germline, CDR1 is SGHKS, CDR2 YYEKEE (reference sequence). The CDR3 here is CASSFSTGDSYEQYF. CDR3 DNA: TGTGCCAGCAGCTTTTCCACAGGGGACTCCTACGAGCAGTACTTC.